This entry lists 22 T cell receptor beta chains sequenced from one sample in a study of Graves' ophthalmopathy and Graves' hyperthyroidism. TCR beta CDR3 regions were amplified from RNA transcripts. First-round RT-PCR employed HTBI primers, with a second-round multiplex PCR after it. TCRdb itself ran the multiplex PCR reads through MiXCR, one entry per CDR3 protein. The data hold about 340,000 distinct CDR3 sequences, with roughly 15% observed a single time. The specimen was peripheral blood. All receptors come from an adult man with Graves' ophthalmopathy.

This clonotype came up a few times. This CDR3 fails to terminate in the conserved phenylalanine or tryptophan, so it likely reflects a read error. The DNA is omitted, as the CDR3 cannot be located on it reliably, and the CDR3 follows TCRdb's listing. This chain joins TRBV6-1 and TRBJ2-7; the table's D call, TRBD1, has no DNA check behind it. The germline gives CDR1 MNHNS, CDR2 SASEGT. Including both end residues, the CDR3 is 13 amino acids long. This chain's CDR3 is CASSLRTDGDRDI.

This clonotype has at least ten counts. V gene TRBV12-3 or TRBV12-4 combines with J gene TRBJ2-7, with D unresolved. V shed 3 bases and J shed 3 bases, with 15 bases lying between them. CDR3 length: 15 residues. CDR3 protein: CASSFSTGRSYEQYF. DNA of the CDR3: TGTGCCAGCAGTTTCTCCACGGGCAGGAGCTACGAGCAGTACTTC.

This clonotype has a count of ten or more. V gene TRBV4-1 combines with J gene TRBJ2-7, with D hard to call. Trimming removed 0 bases from V and 3 bases from J, with 9 bases in between. CDR1 and CDR2 from the germline V gene are MGHRA and YSYEKL. The CDR3 has 14 residues. The CDR3 loop is CASSQDQVDYEQYF. Here the CDR3 DNA reads TGCGCCAGCAGCCAAGATCAGGTTGACTACGAGCAGTACTTC.

Many counts were recorded for this clonotype. The V call is TRBV6-2 or TRBV6-3, the J call TRBJ2-3; the match to TRBD2 covers 7 bases. Germline values: CDR1 MNHEY, CDR2 SVGEGT. The CDR3 runs 17 residues. Losses at the gene ends were 4 bases for V and 0 bases for J; bases not matched to a gene: 10. This CDR3 is CASSSTGGSGSTDTQYF. The CDR3 DNA is TGTGCCAGCAGTTCTACTGGAGGTAGCGGGAGCACAGATACGCAGTATTTT.

This clonotype came up many times. The chain employs TRBV7-9 and TRBJ2-7; D might be TRBD1 or TRBD2, each matching 5 bases. CDR1 SEHNR and CDR2 FQNEAQ come from the germline V gene (reference sequence). The CDR3 has 15 amino acids. Deletions cut 0 bases from V and 3 bases from J, with 12 bases between. The CDR3 region has the DNA TGTGCCAGCAGCTTAGCCCGGGGCCAAAACTACGAGCAGTACTTC. Translated, it gives CASSLARGQNYEQYF.

This clonotype was seen repeatedly, ten times or more. J is TRBJ2-7 and V is TRBV4-1, with 7 bases matching TRBD2. With V trimmed by 2 bases and J by 0 bases, 4 bases remained unmatched. This CDR3 has 15 residues. Germline values: CDR1 MGHRA, CDR2 YSYEKL. The CDR3 DNA reads as TGCGCCAGCAGCCAAAGTAGCGGGTTCTCCTACGAGCAGTACTTC. Translation: CASSQSSGFSYEQYF.

In this sample, this clonotype turned up a few times. The V call is TRBV3-1, the J call TRBJ1-1, with a weak D call TRBD1 (5 bases). The CDR3 is made up of 12 amino acids. V lost 2 bases, J lost 7 bases, and 8 bases lay in between. Per germline, CDR1 LGHDT and CDR2 YNNKEL (reference sequence). In nucleotides, the CDR3 is TGTGCCAGCAGCCAAAACCAGGGTGAAGCTTTCTTT. Amino acids: CASSQNQGEAFF.

This clonotype was detected ten times or more. The CDR3 nucleotides are TGTGCCAGCAGCCAAGAACGAGTAAGCGGGGAGCTGTTTTTT. Encoded protein: CASSQERVSGELFF. The gene calls are TRBV3-1 and TRBJ2-2; D unresolved. Between the trimmed V and J ends, which lost 0 bases and 7 bases, there was a span of 9 bases. The CDR3 loop spans 14 amino acids. Germline CDR1 LGHDT, CDR2 YNNKEL (reference sequence).

The chain recombines TRBV29-1 with TRBJ2-5, with D maybe TRBD1 (5 bases). Germline values: CDR1 SQVTM, CDR2 ANQGSEA. This CDR3 has 11 residues. V was cut by 5 bases and J by 5 bases, with 9 bases left in between. CDR3 sequence: CSVSRVETQYF. For the CDR3, the DNA is TGCAGCGTTTCCAGGGTGGAGACCCAGTACTTC.

Many counts were recorded for this clonotype. The rearrangement links TRBV4-1 to TRBJ1-1, with TRBD1 as a possible D gene (6 bases). CDR1 and CDR2 (germline): MGHRA, YSYEKL. The CDR3 runs 13 residues. Trimming took 3 bases from V and 7 from J, leaving 12 bases between them. The DNA for the CDR3 is TGCGCCAGCAGCCACACCGGGACAAATGAAGCTTTCTTT. Translated, it gives CASSHTGTNEAFF.

This clonotype was found many times. The chain combines TRBV28 with TRBJ1-5, with a weak D call TRBD1 (5 bases). The V and J ends lost 1 base and 3 bases respectively, with 7 bases between them. Germline V lookup: CDR1 MDHEN, CDR2 SYDVKM. The CDR3 length is 14 residues. The CDR3 DNA reads as TGTGCCAGCAGTTTATCAGGGCCCAATCAGCCCCAGCATTTT. It specifies CASSLSGPNQPQHF.

In its sample, this clonotype was seen many times. The chain is built from TRBV6-1 and TRBJ1-5, with D perhaps matching TRBD1 (6 bases). The CDR3 is made up of 17 amino acids. Deletions cut 6 bases from V and 4 bases from J, with 22 bases between. Germline values: CDR1 MNHNS, CDR2 SASEGT. The CDR3 coding sequence is TGTGCCAGCAGCCTGAAGTCCCAGGGGACGGGGAATCAGCCCCAGCATTTT. Translating gives CASSLKSQGTGNQPQHF.

This clonotype was seen a few times. This rearrangement joins TRBV6-2 or TRBV6-3 to TRBJ1-5, with D possibly being TRBD1 (5 bases). V was trimmed by 2 bases and J by 6 bases, leaving 17 bases between them. The CDR3 length is 16 residues. Germline lookup yields CDR1 MNHEY and CDR2 SVGEGT. In nucleotides, the CDR3 is TGTGCCAGCAGTTACCCCCAGGGCAAGAGGAGTCAGCCCCAGCATTTT. It translates to CASSYPQGKRSQPQHF.

This clonotype was counted many times. This chain connects TRBV12-3 or TRBV12-4 to TRBJ2-7; D possibly corresponds to TRBD1 (5 bases). The CDR3 is 16 residues long. V was pared by 6 bases and J by 0 bases, with 18 bases between. The CDR3: CASRSNWGRSSYEQYF. CDR3 in DNA: TGTGCCAGCAGGTCAAATTGGGGCAGGAGCTCCTACGAGCAGTACTTC.

The rearrangement links TRBV7-2 to TRBJ2-7; D unclear. Between the trimmed V and J ends, which lost 4 bases and 3 bases, there was a span of 13 bases. The CDR3 contains 14 residues. CDR1 is SGHTA and CDR2 is FQGNSA in the germline V gene. The CDR3 DNA follows: TGTGCCAGCAGCTCTCTTGTTGGCAACTACGAGCAGTACTTC. Its protein product is CASSSLVGNYEQYF.

This clonotype was counted between two and nine times. The chain has TRBV18 and TRBJ1-5; 7 bases align to TRBD1. The CDR3 sequence is 15 residues long. J was trimmed by 4 bases and V by 4 bases; bases with no gene match: 7. CDR1 is KGHSH and CDR2 is LQKENI in the germline V gene. Here the CDR3 DNA reads TGTGCCAGCTCACTGGCGGGACAGAGTAATCAGCCCCAGCATTTT. As protein: CASSLAGQSNQPQHF.

This clonotype was picked up many times. CDR3 loop: CASSQRTGGGGNTEAFF. The CDR3, as DNA: TGTGCCAGCAGCCAAAGGACAGGCGGAGGGGGGAACACTGAAGCTTTCTTT. This chain connects TRBV14 to TRBJ1-1; 7 bases map to TRBD1. The CDR3 has 17 amino acids. Trimming removed 2 bases from V and 1 base from J; junction bases left unmatched: 10. The V gene's germline CDR1 is SGHDN and CDR2 FVKESK.

This clonotype was picked up many times. The rearrangement links TRBV28 to TRBJ2-2, with 8 nucleotides matching TRBD2. The V gene's germline CDR1 is MDHEN and CDR2 SYDVKM. CDR3 length: 16 amino acids. J was trimmed by 7 bases and V by 4 bases; bases with no gene match: 11. CDR3 amino acids: CASSSRGGRNIGELFF. CDR3 bases: TGTGCCAGCAGTTCCCGGGGCGGGAGGAATATCGGGGAGCTGTTTTTT.

Ten or more counts support this clonotype. The rearrangement uses TRBV6-1 and TRBJ1-5; D gene unclear. V lost 6 bases to trimming and J lost 4 bases, with 10 bases between them. Germline-derived CDR1 and CDR2 are MNHNS and SASEGT. This CDR3 region has 13 residues. The CDR3 region is CASRERPNQPQHF. CDR3 nucleotides: TGTGCCAGCAGAGAGAGACCGAATCAGCCCCAGCATTTT.

This clonotype was seen at least ten times. CDR3 amino acids: CASSQGEGGLNTEAFF. CDR3 DNA: TGTGCCAGCAGCCAAGGGGAGGGGGGCCTGAACACTGAAGCTTTCTTT. The chain joins TRBV4-2 to TRBJ1-1; TRBD1 might be the D (6 bases). The length of the CDR3 is 16 residues. V lost 1 base to trimming and J lost 0 bases, with 12 bases between them. Germline-derived CDR1 and CDR2 are LGHNA and YNFKEQ.

To note about this clonotype: This sequence may be a read error, since a much larger clone differs from it by one base. This chain uses TRBV11-2 with TRBJ1-5, with unresolved D. The CDR3 totals 17 residues. Germline CDR1 SGHAT, CDR2 FQNNGV. With 0 bases removed from V and 7 bases from J, the gap between germline ends came to 19 bases. The CDR3 loop is CASSLDRAGMRGQPQHF. The CDR3 DNA reads TGTGCCAGCAGCTTAGATAGAGCGGGGATGCGAGGCCAGCCCCAGCATTTT.

This chain connects TRBV7-2 to TRBJ2-5; 13 nucleotides align to TRBD2. Germline loops: CDR1 SGHTA, CDR2 FQGNSA. J gave up 10 bases and V 4 bases, and 9 bases lay outside the gene matches. This CDR3 is built from 15 residues. DNA for the CDR3: TGTGCCAGCAGCTCGCACAGACTAGCGGGAGGCGGCCAGTACTTC. As protein: CASSSHRLAGGGQYF. Full variable domain (outside the CDR3, taken from reference TRBV7-2 and TRBJ2-5): GAGVSQSPSNKVTEKGKDVELRCDPISGHTALYWYRQSLGQGLEFLIYFQGNSAPDKSGLPSDRFSAERTGGSVSTLTIQRTQQEDSAVYLCASSSHRLAGGGQYFGPGTRLLVL.